Below, 21 T cell receptor beta chains from the same sample are listed, as sequenced in a study of metastatic and nonmetastatic thyroid tumors. TCRdb re-called the PCR reads with MiXCR. Counted here are tens of thousands of clones, 25% to 30% occurring once; the ten biggest clones make up about a sixth. Thyroid surgery took place with no prior treatment in any patient. Sequenced material: blood. Every receptor here comes from a female donor with papillary thyroid cancer or a benign thyroid nodule (not recorded which). Some clones in this sample may be carry-over from other donors' samples.

This clone was counted between two and nine times. This chain uses TRBV7-9 with TRBJ1-6, with TRBD1 matching 10 bases. CDR3 length: 15 residues. V lost 4 bases, J lost 10 bases, and 7 bases stayed unmatched. The V gene's germline CDR1 is SEHNR and CDR2 FQNEAQ (reference sequence). CDR3 in amino acids: CASSSRDRGGSPLHF. In DNA form, the CDR3 reads TGTGCCAGCAGCTCCCGGGACAGGGGAGGGTCACCCCTCCACTTT.

This clone was found a few times. The genes are TRBV28 and TRBJ1-5; weak D call: TRBD1 (6 bases). Trimming took 3 bases from V and 2 from J, leaving 14 bases between them. Germline CDR1 reads MDHEN; CDR2 reads SYDVKM. This CDR3 is built from 16 residues. CDR3 coding DNA: TGTGCCAGCAGTTTTCTCCAGGGGAGGGGCAATCAGCCCCAGCATTTT. Translated, it gives CASSFLQGRGNQPQHF. Filled out from reference TRBV28 and TRBJ1-5, the complete variable domain reads DVKVTQSSRYLVKRTGEKVFLECVQDMDHENMFWYRQDPGLGLRLIYFSYDVKMKEKGDIPEGYSVSREKKERFSLILESASTNQTSMYLCASSFLQGRGNQPQHFGDGTRLSIL.

The chain recombines TRBV12-3 or TRBV12-4 with TRBJ2-7; 14 nucleotides agree with TRBD2. V dropped 5 bases and J dropped 7; count of bases not matched to a gene: 7. This CDR3 comprises 15 residues. CDR3 region: CASSPGLAGGREQYF. The CDR3, as DNA: TGTGCCAGCAGTCCTGGACTAGCGGGGGGCAGAGAGCAGTACTTC.

CDR3 in amino acids: CASSLVWTVDYEQYF. CDR3 nucleotide sequence: TGTGCCAGCAGCTTAGTTTGGACAGTTGACTACGAGCAGTACTTC. This chain uses TRBV7-2 with TRBJ2-7, with a tentative D call TRBD1 (6 bases). The CDR3 spans 15 residues. The germline gives CDR1 SGHTA, CDR2 FQGNSA. Trimming cost V 1 base and J 3 bases, with 13 bases left between them. Based on the CDR3 plus reference TRBV7-2 and TRBJ2-7, the full variable domain is GAGVSQSPSNKVTEKGKDVELRCDPISGHTALYWYRQSLGQGLEFLIYFQGNSAPDKSGLPSDRFSAERTGGSVSTLTIQRTQQEDSAVYLCASSLVWTVDYEQYFGPGTRLTVT.

This chain links TRBV20-1 with TRBJ2-1, with 8 positions matching TRBD2. Germline CDR1 DFQATT, CDR2 SNEGSKA (reference sequence). Germline trimming cut 3 bases from V and 8 bases from J; bases unmatched to any gene: 12. The CDR3 has 15 amino acids. The CDR3 reads CSASQLAAPGDEQFF. CDR3 coding DNA: TGCAGTGCTAGTCAACTAGCGGCACCAGGAGATGAGCAGTTCTTC.

This clone appeared a few times. Germline and junction disagree at one end, which may indicate a read error. The chain links TRBV2 to TRBJ2-5; TRBD2 agrees at 7 bases. This CDR3 has 15 residues. Germline V gives CDR1 SNHLY, CDR2 FYNNEI. The CDR3 sequence is CTSSSGTTLQETQYF. CDR3 nucleotide sequence: TGTACCAGCAGTTCCGGGACTACCCTCCAAGAGACCCAGTACTTT. The whole variable domain, filled in from reference TRBV2 and TRBJ2-5, reads EPEVTQTPSHQVTQMGQEVILRCVPISNHLYFYWYRQILGQKVEFLVSFYNNEISEKSEIFDDQFSVERPDGSNFTLKIRSTKLEDSAMYFCTSSSGTTLQETQYFGPGTRLLVL.

This clone has a count of ten or more. This sample also contains other DNA sequences that code for the same CDR3. The chain combines TRBV20-1 with TRBJ2-4; D ambiguous. CDR1 and CDR2 (germline): DFQATT, SNEGSKA (reference sequence). V was pared by 3 bases and J by 1 base, with 13 bases between. This CDR3 contains 15 residues. The chain's CDR3 is CSARPATGAKNIQYF. Here the CDR3 DNA reads TGCAGTGCTAGGCCCGCTACTGGGGCCAAAAACATTCAGTACTTC.

The CDR3 coding sequence is TGTGCCAGCAGCCAAATTACAGGGGTGACTGGCTACACCTTC. It yields the protein CASSQITGVTGYTF. The rearrangement uses TRBV28 and TRBJ1-2; 7 bases match TRBD1. Germline V CDR1 and CDR2: MDHEN, SYDVKM. The trim removed 6 bases at V and 7 bases at J, leaving 11 bases unmatched. The CDR3 has 14 residues.

This clone has ten or more counts. This chain connects TRBV20-1 to TRBJ1-1, with D unclear. In germline, CDR1 is DFQATT, CDR2 SNEGSKA (reference sequence). V dropped 3 bases and J dropped 0 bases, with 26 bases sitting between them. The CDR3 extends over 19 amino acids. CDR3 bases: TGCAGTGCTAGGCCAGACCTCGGCAGGCTAAACATAGTGAACACTGAAGCTTTCTTT. It translates to CSARPDLGRLNIVNTEAFF.

The V gene is TRBV4-1, the J gene TRBJ2-1; 9 nucleotides match TRBD2. V shed 0 bases and J 6 bases; nucleotides not matched to a gene: 3. The CDR3 contains 15 residues. In germline, CDR1 is MGHRA, CDR2 YSYEKL. The CDR3 protein is CASSQDVRGGNEQFF. The CDR3 bases are TGCGCCAGCAGCCAAGATGTGCGGGGGGGCAATGAGCAGTTCTTC.

The V and J genes are TRBV6-1 and TRBJ2-2; no clear D gene. The CDR3 totals 13 residues. The germline V and J ends were trimmed by 5 bases and 1 base, with 5 bases remaining between them. Per the germline V gene, CDR1 is MNHNS and CDR2 is SASEGT. CDR3 in amino acids: CASSRQNTGELFF. The CDR3 bases are TGTGCCAGCAGTCGACAGAACACCGGGGAGCTGTTTTTT.

In this sample, this clone turned up many times. This chain uses TRBV4-3 with TRBJ2-6; D is undetermined. This CDR3 has 16 residues. CDR1 is LGHNA, CDR2 YSLEER, per germline. The ends were cut back, 3 bases at V and 0 bases at J, with 9 bases in the middle. The CDR3 loop reads CASSQSLASGANVLTF. CDR3 DNA: TGCGCCAGCAGCCAGTCACTTGCCTCTGGGGCCAACGTCCTGACTTTC.

This clone was picked up a small number of times. V usage is TRBV28 and J usage is TRBJ2-7; D call uncertain. CDR1 is MDHEN, CDR2 SYDVKM, per germline. The CDR3 is made up of 11 amino acids. V was cut by 5 bases and J by 5 bases, with 7 bases left in between. The CDR3 nucleotides are TGTGCCAGCAGTATCCGGGACGAGCAGTACTTC. As protein: CASSIRDEQYF.

This clone was recorded a few times. The chain employs TRBV7-6 and TRBJ1-1; tentative D call: TRBD1 (6 bases). This CDR3 has 15 residues. V lost 5 bases and J 1 base, leaving 14 bases between the germline ends. Germline CDR1 reads SGHVS; CDR2 reads FNYEAQ. The CDR3 reads CASSILQGWNTEAFF. Here the CDR3 DNA reads TGTGCCAGCAGCATATTACAGGGATGGAACACTGAAGCTTTCTTT.

The rearrangement uses TRBV20-1 and TRBJ2-7, with 8 bases identical to TRBD1. There are 13 residues in the CDR3. Trimming took 3 bases from V and 2 from J; bases not matched to a gene: 3. Germline assignment: CDR1 DFQATT and CDR2 SNEGSKA (reference sequence). The CDR3 DNA follows: TGCAGTGCTAGGGACAGGGTGGCCTACGAGCAGTACTTC. Amino acid sequence: CSARDRVAYEQYF.

The rearrangement links TRBV12-5 to TRBJ2-3, with a tentative D call TRBD1 (5 bases). V lost 7 bases and J lost 5, with 16 bases in between. The CDR3 runs to 14 residues. CDR1 LGHNT and CDR2 FRNRAP come from the germline V gene. CDR3 sequence: CASAKEGAKDTQYF. The CDR3 DNA follows: TGTGCTAGTGCCAAGGAAGGGGCGAAAGATACGCAGTATTTT.

This clone turned up a few times. The chain joins TRBV6-6 to TRBJ2-7; possibly TRBD1 or TRBD2 for D (6 bases each). The germline V and J ends were trimmed by 2 bases and 0 bases, with 11 bases remaining between them. Germline lookup yields CDR1 MNHNY and CDR2 SVGAGI (reference sequence). The CDR3 has 15 amino acids. DNA for the CDR3: TGTGCCAGCAGTTACACAAGGGGGGCCTCCTACGAGCAGTACTTC. It is translated as CASSYTRGASYEQYF.

This chain uses TRBV20-1 with TRBJ1-1; TRBD1 might be the D (5 bases). CDR1 is DFQATT and CDR2 is SNEGSKA in the germline V gene (reference sequence). The V end lost 6 bases, the J end lost 0 bases, and 11 bases lay between the germline ends. This CDR3 spans 13 amino acids. CDR3 residues: CSAETDMNTEAFF. CDR3 DNA: TGCAGTGCCGAGACGGACATGAACACTGAAGCTTTCTTT.

This clone was detected a few times. A junction end diverges from the germline sequence, so it may reflect a read error. The chain carries TRBV6-2 or TRBV6-3 and TRBJ2-1, with 12 positions matching TRBD2. CDR3 length equals 16 residues. Germline V lookup: CDR1 MNHEY, CDR2 SVGEGT. This CDR3 is CTSTPAGLAGYVEQFF. The CDR3 DNA is TGTACCAGCACGCCTGCTGGACTAGCGGGATACGTTGAGCAGTTCTTC.

This clone showed up just a few times. The rearrangement joins TRBV6-1 to TRBJ2-5; 10 bases agree with TRBD2. Germline-derived CDR1 and CDR2 are MNHNS and SASEGT. V was pared by 5 bases and J by 9 bases, with 6 bases of the junction left unmatched. The CDR3 is 13 amino acids. The CDR3 sequence: CASSPGLAGAQYF. The CDR3 bases are TGTGCCAGCAGTCCTGGGCTAGCGGGGGCCCAGTACTTC.

The chain recombines TRBV5-1 with TRBJ1-2; D is possibly TRBD1 (6 bases). Germline V gene data show CDR1 as SGHRS and CDR2 as YFSETQ. The CDR3 contains 16 residues. The V gene lost 3 bases and the J gene lost 4 bases, with 19 bases spanning the gap. The CDR3 DNA is TGCGCCAGCAGCTACAAGGCGGGACACAGGATCTATGGCTACACCTTC. As protein: CASSYKAGHRIYGYTF.